This T cell receptor beta chain stems from a study of post-analysis software for immune sequencing data. Study conclusions and caveats: When patients were compared with controls, about five TRBV segments were more frequent, TRBV5-6, TRBV5-1 and TRBV20-1 among them. A significant reduction in normalized Chao1 diversity was observed in multiple sclerosis patients versus controls.

TCR beta cDNA libraries included unique molecular identifiers. Starting from about 0.98 to 11 million T cells, the study yielded 500,000 or so cDNA molecules. TCRdb redid the calling of the PCR reads with MiXCR, one entry per CDR3 protein. The repertoire holds 450,000 to 700,000 distinct CDR3 sequences, with roughly 40% as singletons. The table lists this clonotype with a count of one. What it recognizes is unknown. Trimming took off 3 bases at V and 12 bases at J, with 9 bases between the two ends. Germline CDR1 and CDR2: MNHEY and SMNVEV (reference sequence). The length of the CDR3 is 11 residues. The TCR comes from a girl aged 10-17 years with multiple sclerosis. The chain combines TRBV27 with TRBJ2-1; D perhaps matches TRBD2 (7 bases). Sequencing input: blood. For the CDR3, the DNA is TGTGCCAGCAGTTTCGCGGGGGCGCAGTTCTTC. Translated, it gives CASSFAGAQFF.